This T cell receptor (beta chain) was recovered during a study of blood T cell repertoires in COVID-19. Overall study context: Specimens from acute and convalescent COVID-19 originated in the United States, Italy and Spain.

Profiled with immunoSEQ multiplex PCR; TCRdb holds only in-frame clones, not every one. Of tens of thousands of clones listed, roughly 80% were seen once; the top ten hold about a fifth. This receptor was identified in a woman at least 80 years old with acute or convalescent COVID-19. Sequenced input: peripheral blood.

The DNA of the CDR3 is TGTGCCAGCAGCCCTCCGGGACACAGAGATCAGCCCCAGCATTTT. The encoded protein is CASSPPGHRDQPQHF. This chain uses TRBV7-2 with TRBJ1-5; tentatively, D is TRBD1 (6 bases). From germline, CDR1 is SGHTA and CDR2 FQGNSA. Trimming stripped 5 bases from V and 5 bases from J, with 16 bases between. This CDR3 contains 15 residues.